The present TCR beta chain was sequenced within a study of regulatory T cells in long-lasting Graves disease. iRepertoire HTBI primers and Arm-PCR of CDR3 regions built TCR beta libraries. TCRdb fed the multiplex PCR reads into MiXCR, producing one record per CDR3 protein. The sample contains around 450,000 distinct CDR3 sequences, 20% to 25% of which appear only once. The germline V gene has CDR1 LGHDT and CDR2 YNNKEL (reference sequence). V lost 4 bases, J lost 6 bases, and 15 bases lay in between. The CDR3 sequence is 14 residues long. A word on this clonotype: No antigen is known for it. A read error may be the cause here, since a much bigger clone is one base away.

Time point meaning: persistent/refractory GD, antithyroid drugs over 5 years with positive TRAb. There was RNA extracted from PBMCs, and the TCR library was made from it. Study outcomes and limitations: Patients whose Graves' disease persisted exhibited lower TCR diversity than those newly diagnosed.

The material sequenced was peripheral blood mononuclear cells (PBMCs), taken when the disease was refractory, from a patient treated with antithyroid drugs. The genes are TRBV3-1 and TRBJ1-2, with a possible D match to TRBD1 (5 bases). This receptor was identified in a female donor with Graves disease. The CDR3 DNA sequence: TGTGCCAGCAGCCCGGGACTGAGTGAAGATGGCTACACCTTC. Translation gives CASSPGLSEDGYTF.